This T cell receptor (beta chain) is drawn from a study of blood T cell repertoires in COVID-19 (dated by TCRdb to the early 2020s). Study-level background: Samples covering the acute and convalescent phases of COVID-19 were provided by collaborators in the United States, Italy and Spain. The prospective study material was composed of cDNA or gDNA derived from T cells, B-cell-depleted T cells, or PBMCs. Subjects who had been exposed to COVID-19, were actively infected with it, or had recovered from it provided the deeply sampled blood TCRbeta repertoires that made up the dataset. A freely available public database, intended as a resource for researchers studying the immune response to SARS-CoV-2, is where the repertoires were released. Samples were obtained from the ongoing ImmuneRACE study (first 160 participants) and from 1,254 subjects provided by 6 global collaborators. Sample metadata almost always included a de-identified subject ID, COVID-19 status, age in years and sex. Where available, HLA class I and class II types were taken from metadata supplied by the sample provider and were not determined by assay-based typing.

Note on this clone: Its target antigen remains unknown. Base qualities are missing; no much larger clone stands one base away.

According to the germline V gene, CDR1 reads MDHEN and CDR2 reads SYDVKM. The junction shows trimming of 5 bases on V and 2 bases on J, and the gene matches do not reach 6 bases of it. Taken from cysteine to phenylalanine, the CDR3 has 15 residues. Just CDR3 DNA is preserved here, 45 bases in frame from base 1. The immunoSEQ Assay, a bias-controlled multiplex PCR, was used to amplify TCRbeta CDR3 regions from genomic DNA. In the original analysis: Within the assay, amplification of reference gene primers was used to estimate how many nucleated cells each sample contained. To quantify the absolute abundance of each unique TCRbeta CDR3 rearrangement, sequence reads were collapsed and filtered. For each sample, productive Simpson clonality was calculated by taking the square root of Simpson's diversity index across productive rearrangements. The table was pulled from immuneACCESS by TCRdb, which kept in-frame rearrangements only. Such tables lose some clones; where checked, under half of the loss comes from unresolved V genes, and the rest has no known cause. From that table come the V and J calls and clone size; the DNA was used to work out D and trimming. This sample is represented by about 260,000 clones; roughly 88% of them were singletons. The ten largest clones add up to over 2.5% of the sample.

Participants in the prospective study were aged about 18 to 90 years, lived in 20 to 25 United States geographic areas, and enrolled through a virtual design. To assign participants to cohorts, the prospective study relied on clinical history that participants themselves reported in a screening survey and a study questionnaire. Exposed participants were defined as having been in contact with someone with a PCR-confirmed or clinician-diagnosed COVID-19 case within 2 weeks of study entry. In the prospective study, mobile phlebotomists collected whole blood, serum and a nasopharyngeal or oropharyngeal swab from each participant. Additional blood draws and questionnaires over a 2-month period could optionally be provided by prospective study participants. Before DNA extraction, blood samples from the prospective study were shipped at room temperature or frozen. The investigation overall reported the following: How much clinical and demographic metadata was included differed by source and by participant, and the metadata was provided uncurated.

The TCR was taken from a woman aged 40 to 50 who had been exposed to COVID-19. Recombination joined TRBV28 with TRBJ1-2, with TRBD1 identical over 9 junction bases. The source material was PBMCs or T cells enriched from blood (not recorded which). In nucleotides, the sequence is TGTGCCAGCAGTCCCTGGGACAGGGAGAACTATGGCTACACCTTC. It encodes CASSPWDRENYGYTF.